What follows is one TCR beta chain and its context. This sample was included in a study of blood T cell repertoires in COVID-19. Data came from immunoSEQ multiplex PCR; TCRdb stores just in-frame clones and leaves some out. The profile covers about 75,000 clones, with 88% appearing a single time and around 40% taken by the ten largest. Germline V gene lookup returns CDR1 LNHDA and CDR2 SQIVND (reference sequence). The length of the CDR3 is 13 residues. V was pared by 5 bases and J by 10 bases, with 9 bases of the junction left unmatched. V and J are TRBV19 and TRBJ1-1; 8 nucleotides match TRBD1. The specimen sequenced was peripheral blood. The clonotype originates from a human donor in a cohort sampled during active COVID-19. Here the CDR3 reads CASSSTTGAGAFF. The DNA for the CDR3 is TGTGCCAGTAGTTCAACGACAGGGGCTGGAGCTTTCTTT.